This T cell receptor (beta chain) was found in a study of CD8 T cells in ankylosing spondylitis. This clonotype came up a few times. Its antigen is as yet unknown. Study conclusions and caveats: The study identified a TCR beta motif of roughly eight highly homologous variants that appeared characteristic of ankylosing spondylitis blood.

V gave up 0 bases and J gave up 2 bases, with 8 bases separating them. The CDR3 is made up of 14 amino acids. CDR1 is LNHDA, CDR2 SQIVND, per germline (reference sequence). TCRdb analysed the 5' RACE reads with MiXCR anew, one entry per CDR3 protein. The sample shows fewer than 550,000 distinct CDR3 sequences, approximately 5% of them seen only once. Sequenced input: blood, either unsorted or a sorted T cell fraction (not recorded which). The receptor was isolated from a male donor with ankylosing spondylitis. This chain connects TRBV19 to TRBJ2-7; no definite D call. The CDR3 loop is CASSIEAWTYEQYF. The CDR3 DNA is TGTGCCAGTAGTATAGAGGCGTGGACCTACGAGCAGTACTTC.